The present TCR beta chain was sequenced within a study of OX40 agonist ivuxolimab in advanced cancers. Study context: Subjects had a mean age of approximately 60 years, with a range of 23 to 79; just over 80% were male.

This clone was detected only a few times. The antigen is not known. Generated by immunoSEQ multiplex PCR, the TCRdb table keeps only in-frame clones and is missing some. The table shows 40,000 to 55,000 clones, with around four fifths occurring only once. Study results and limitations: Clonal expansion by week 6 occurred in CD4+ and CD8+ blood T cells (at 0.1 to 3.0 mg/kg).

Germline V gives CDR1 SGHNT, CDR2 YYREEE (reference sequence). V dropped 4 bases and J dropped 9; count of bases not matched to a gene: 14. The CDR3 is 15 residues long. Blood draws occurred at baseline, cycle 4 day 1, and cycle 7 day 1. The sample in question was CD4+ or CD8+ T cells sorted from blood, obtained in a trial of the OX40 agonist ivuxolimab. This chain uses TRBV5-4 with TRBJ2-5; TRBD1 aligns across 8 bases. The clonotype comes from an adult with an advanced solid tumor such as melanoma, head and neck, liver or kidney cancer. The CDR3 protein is CASSELRDRNRAQYF. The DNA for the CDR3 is TGTGCCAGCAGCGAACTCCGGGACAGGAACCGGGCCCAGTACTTC.